The 16 T cell receptor beta chains below come from one sample, sequenced in a study of shared clonotypes between healthy human individuals (dated by TCRdb to between 2020 and 2021). Receptors were amplified or captured by the immunoSEQ multiplex PCR assay. TCRdb took over this immuneACCESS table, retaining in-frame rearrangements with V and J assigned. Such tables are incomplete; in checked studies, under half of the missing clones stem from an unresolved V gene, and the remainder is unexplained. In all, the sample holds approximately 700,000 clones, and 55% to 85% of those were seen once. The ten largest account for 1.5% to 2% of the sample. Sequenced input: memory CD4+ T cells sorted from blood. The intended sense of this specimen's cell subset or site label: CD45RA-negative fraction. The receptors stem from a woman aged 25 to 39 in good health.

This chain uses TRBV27 with TRBJ2-1, with a possible D match to TRBD2 (5 bases). V was shortened by 4 bases and J by 10 bases, with 8 bases between the two germline ends. The CDR3 has 11 amino acids. Germline values: CDR1 MNHEY, CDR2 SMNVEV (reference sequence). The CDR3 sequence is CASSSGLEQFF. In nucleotides, the CDR3 is TGTGCCAGCAGTTCCGGACTGGAGCAGTTCTTC.

Worth noting for this clone: Other DNA sequences in this sample translate to the same CDR3. The chain carries TRBV2 and TRBJ2-5; 8 bases fit TRBD1. The CDR3 extends over 13 amino acids. Trimming removed 6 bases from V and 5 bases from J; junction bases left unmatched: 5. Germline V gene data show CDR1 as SNHLY and CDR2 as FYNNEI. CDR3 loop: CASRQGAGETQYF. As DNA, the CDR3 is TGTGCCAGCAGGCAGGGGGCTGGGGAGACCCAGTACTTC.

The chain employs TRBV29-1 and TRBJ1-1; no reliable D call. In germline, CDR1 is SQVTM, CDR2 ANQGSEA. The CDR3 loop spans 12 amino acids. With 8 bases removed from V and 2 bases from J, the gap between germline ends came to 12 bases. As DNA, the CDR3 is TGCAGCTTCGAACACAGAAACACTGAAGCTTTCTTT. Translated: CSFEHRNTEAFF.

J is TRBJ1-1 and V is TRBV11-2; maybe TRBD1 (5 bases). Trimming took off 2 bases at V and 3 bases at J, with 13 bases between the two ends. Germline V gene lookup returns CDR1 SGHAT and CDR2 FQNNGV. This CDR3 contains 15 residues. The CDR3 spells CASSLLTLGDTEAFF. The CDR3 bases are TGTGCCAGCAGCTTACTCACCTTGGGGGACACTGAAGCTTTCTTT.

The chain couples TRBV19 to TRBJ1-1, with D maybe TRBD1 (5 bases). The germline CDR1 and CDR2 sequences are LNHDA and SQIVND (reference sequence). V was shortened by 11 bases and J by 5 bases, with 24 bases between the two germline ends. CDR3 length: 15 residues. The CDR3: CACTGGAGSRTEAFF. CDR3 nucleotide sequence: TGTGCCTGCACCGGTGGGGCAGGGTCTCGGACTGAAGCTTTCTTT.

The chain couples TRBV4-1 to TRBJ2-4; 11 bases agree with TRBD2. This CDR3 spans 15 amino acids. The V segment lost 0 bases and the J segment 11 bases; nucleotides outside the gene matches: 6. Looked up from germline, CDR1 is MGHRA and CDR2 is YSYEKL. The CDR3 nucleotides read TGCGCCAGCAGCCAAGACGGGACTAGCGGTACCCTTCAGTACTTC. Its translation: CASSQDGTSGTLQYF.

The chain recombines TRBV4-1 with TRBJ2-3; D is possibly TRBD1 or TRBD2 (6 bases each). Trimming removed 0 bases from V and 1 base from J, with 14 bases in between. Germline V gives CDR1 MGHRA, CDR2 YSYEKL. The CDR3 covers 17 residues. The CDR3 spells CASSQEHTGTGTDTQYF. CDR3 in DNA: TGCGCCAGCAGCCAAGAACATACAGGGACTGGCACAGATACGCAGTATTTT.

The sample holds a few counts of this clone. The V and J genes are TRBV19 and TRBJ1-5, with TRBD1 matching 7 bases. CDR1 is LNHDA and CDR2 is SQIVND in the germline V gene (reference sequence). The CDR3 is made up of 14 amino acids. Trimming cost V 8 bases and J 5 bases; bases outside gene matches: 9. The CDR3 reads CASGKGRGDQPQHF. The CDR3 DNA is TGTGCCAGTGGTAAAGGCAGGGGGGATCAGCCCCAGCATTTT.

CDR3 sequence reads: CASSESGELYNEQFF. The CDR3 region has the DNA TGTGCCAGCAGCGAATCGGGAGAACTCTACAATGAGCAGTTCTTC. This chain links TRBV7-2 with TRBJ2-1; D might be TRBD2 (6 bases). The length of the CDR3 is 15 residues. V lost 5 bases and J lost 3, with 14 bases in between. Germline assignment: CDR1 SGHTA and CDR2 FQGNSA.

The V and J genes are TRBV6-1 and TRBJ2-7; 9 nucleotides line up with TRBD2. Germline V gene lookup returns CDR1 MNHNS and CDR2 SASEGT. After removal of 7 bases from V and 3 bases from J, the junction contained 4 bases not matched to a gene. This CDR3 has 13 amino acids. The CDR3 here is CASTLAGIYEQYF. The CDR3 DNA reads as TGTGCCAGCACCCTAGCGGGAATCTACGAGCAGTACTTC.

CDR3: CASSQSVVAGNTDTQYF. The CDR3 DNA follows: TGTGCCAGCAGCCAATCTGTCGTTGCGGGGAACACAGATACGCAGTATTTT. The V gene is TRBV4-2, the J gene TRBJ2-3, with D tentatively TRBD2 (6 bases). Germline CDR1 reads LGHNA; CDR2 reads YNFKEQ. The CDR3 is made up of 17 amino acids. V lost 2 bases and J 2 bases, leaving 17 bases between the germline ends.

The chain is built from TRBV6-1 and TRBJ2-1; possible D gene TRBD1, 7 bases. V was clipped by 2 bases and J by 7 bases, with 18 bases between them. Per germline, CDR1 MNHNS and CDR2 SASEGT. The CDR3 covers 16 residues. The CDR3 is CASSEHQGGRRNEQFF. In DNA form, the CDR3 reads TGTGCCAGCAGTGAACATCAGGGGGGACGGCGTAATGAGCAGTTCTTC.

The chain is built from TRBV29-1 and TRBJ2-7; TRBD2 is a possible D gene (5 bases). The CDR3 loop spans 14 amino acids. The V and J ends lost 7 bases and 0 bases respectively, with 16 bases between them. CDR1 is SQVTM and CDR2 is ANQGSEA in the germline V gene. The CDR3 here is CSAPSGLISYEQYF. The CDR3 region has the DNA TGCAGCGCCCCGAGCGGTCTGATCTCCTACGAGCAGTACTTC.

This chain uses TRBV7-2 with TRBJ1-5; D remains unclear. The germline V gene encodes CDR1 SGHTA and CDR2 FQGNSA. V lost 3 bases and J lost 6, with 9 bases in between. This CDR3 spans 13 amino acids. The CDR3, as DNA: TGTGCCAGCAGCTTTGGGGTTACTCAGCCCCAGCATTTT. Translation: CASSFGVTQPQHF.

Remarks on this clone: Other nucleotide sequences from this sample produce the same CDR3. The chain recombines TRBV4-1 with TRBJ2-7; the D gene is possibly TRBD1 (5 bases). The CDR3 is 15 amino acids. The V and J ends lost 1 base and 0 bases respectively, with 10 bases between them. Germline V gives CDR1 MGHRA, CDR2 YSYEKL. For the CDR3, the DNA is TGCGCCAGCAGCCAAGGGCAGGGCGTCTCCTACGAGCAGTACTTC. Residues: CASSQGQGVSYEQYF.

The genes are TRBV10-3 and TRBJ2-3, with 10 positions matching TRBD2. Germline trimming cut 5 bases from V and 6 bases from J; bases unmatched to any gene: 11. This CDR3 region has 16 residues. Looked up from germline, CDR1 is ENHRY and CDR2 is SYGVKD. As DNA, the CDR3 is TGTGCCATCAGTTCGCTAGCGGGAGCCCCTACCGATACGCAGTATTTT. Its protein is CAISSLAGAPTDTQYF.